This T cell receptor beta chain appears in the sequencing data of a study of cytomegalovirus exposure and HLA in healthy donors. In the PCR, 60 Vbeta and 13 Jbeta primers were used. Generated by immunoSEQ multiplex PCR, the TCRdb table keeps only in-frame clones and is missing some. The data contain under 200,000 clones, over 80% of them singletons. Trimming pared 0 bases from V and 0 bases from J, leaving 12 bases between. The V gene's germline CDR1 is SQVTM and CDR2 ANQGSEA. The length of the CDR3 is 16 residues. Sequencing used PBMCs. V and J are TRBV29-1 and TRBJ2-1, with D possibly TRBD2 on 5 matching bases. This receptor was identified in a human donor in good health. The CDR3 protein is CSVEDSDSSSYNEQFF. CDR3 coding DNA: TGCAGCGTTGAAGACTCGGACTCGAGCTCCTACAATGAGCAGTTCTTC.